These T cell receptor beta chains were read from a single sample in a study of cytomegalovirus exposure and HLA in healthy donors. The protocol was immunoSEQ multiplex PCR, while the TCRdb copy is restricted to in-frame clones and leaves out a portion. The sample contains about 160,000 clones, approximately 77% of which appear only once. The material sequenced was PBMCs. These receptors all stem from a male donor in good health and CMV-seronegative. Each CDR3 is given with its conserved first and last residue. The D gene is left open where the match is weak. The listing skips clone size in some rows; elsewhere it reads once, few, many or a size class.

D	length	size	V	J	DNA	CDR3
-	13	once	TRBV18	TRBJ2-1	TGTGCCAGCTCACCGTCTCGGAGCAATGAGCAGTTCTTC	CASSPSRSNEQFF
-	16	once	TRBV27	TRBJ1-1	TGTGCCAGCGTGGCAGGGAAGGGCCAAGGGAACACTGAAGCTTTCTTT	CASVAGKGQGNTEAFF
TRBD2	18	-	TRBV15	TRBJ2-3	TGTGCCACCAGCAGACCGCCCCTTGGGCGGGAGAGCACAGATACGCAGTATTTT	CATSRPPLGRESTDTQYF
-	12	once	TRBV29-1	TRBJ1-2	TGCAGCGTTGAAAATTCGGGGGTAGGCTACACCTTC	CSVENSGVGYTF
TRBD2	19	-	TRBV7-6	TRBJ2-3	TGTGCCAGCAGCTTACGTGGACTAGCGGGGGGTAGTTCTCAAGATACGCAGTATTTT	CASSLRGLAGGSSQDTQYF
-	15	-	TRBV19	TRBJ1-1	TGTGCCAGTAGCCCCCCCGAGAGGGAGAACACTGAAGCTTTCTTT	CASSPPERENTEAFF
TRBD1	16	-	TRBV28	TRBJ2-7	TGTGCCAGCAGTTTACCCTCACAGGGGACCTTCTACGAGCAGTACTTC	CASSLPSQGTFYEQYF
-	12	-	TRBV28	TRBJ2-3	TGTGCCAGCAGTCCCCCTACAGATACGCAGTATTTT	CASSPPTDTQYF
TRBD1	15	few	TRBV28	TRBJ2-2	TGTGCCAGCAGTCCGGGACAGTTAACCACCGGGGAGCTGTTTTTT	CASSPGQLTTGELFF
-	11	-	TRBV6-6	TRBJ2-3	TGTGCCAGCAGCACTCGGGATACGCAGTATTTT	CASSTRDTQYF
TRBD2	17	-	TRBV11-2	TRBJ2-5	TGTGCCAGCAGCTCGGGACTAGCGGGGGGGAGCCAAGAGACCCAGTACTTC	CASSSGLAGGSQETQYF
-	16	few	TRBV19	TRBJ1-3	TGTGCCAGTAGCAACCTACACACGGGGGACGGAAACACCATATATTTT	CASSNLHTGDGNTIYF
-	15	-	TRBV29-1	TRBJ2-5	TGCAGCGCTACCAAATTCCCGACAGAGCAAGAGACCCAGTACTTC	CSATKFPTEQETQYF
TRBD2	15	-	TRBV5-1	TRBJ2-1	TGCGCCAGCAGCCCAGACCTAGCGGGAGGCAATGAGCAGTTCTTC	CASSPDLAGGNEQFF
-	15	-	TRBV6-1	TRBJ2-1	TGTGCCAGCAGGGACGGACAGTCCCACCGCGATGAGCAGTTCTTC	CASRDGQSHRDEQFF
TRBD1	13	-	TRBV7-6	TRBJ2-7	TGTGCCAGCAGCTGGGGACAGGGATCCGAGCAGTACTTC	CASSWGQGSEQYF
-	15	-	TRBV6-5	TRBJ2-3	TGTGCCAGCAGTTACTTAACCCAGAGGGGGGATACGCAGTATTTT	CASSYLTQRGDTQYF
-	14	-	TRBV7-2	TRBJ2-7	TGTGCCAGCAGCGGACAGCGACAAACCTACGAGCAGTACTTC	CASSGQRQTYEQYF
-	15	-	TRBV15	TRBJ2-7	TGTGCCACCAGCAGACTCGGGACAAGCCCTAGGGAGCAGTACTTC	CATSRLGTSPREQYF
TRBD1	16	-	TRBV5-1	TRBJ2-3	TGCGCCAGCAGCTTGGGGGACAGGCCTAGCACAGATACGCAGTATTTT	CASSLGDRPSTDTQYF
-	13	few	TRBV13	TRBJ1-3	TGTGCCAGCAGCCCGGTCTCTGGAAACACCATATATTTT	CASSPVSGNTIYF
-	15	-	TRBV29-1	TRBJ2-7	TGCAGCGTTGAGAATCCCAGGTCACCCTCCCACGAGCAGTACTTC	CSVENPRSPSHEQYF
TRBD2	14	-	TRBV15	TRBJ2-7	TGTGCCACCAGCAGAGTTCGGGGGGGCTGGGAGCAGTACTTC	CATSRVRGGWEQYF
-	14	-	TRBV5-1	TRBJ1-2	TGCGCCAGCAGCTTGCTTGGCAGGGGTGATGGCTACACCTTC	CASSLLGRGDGYTF
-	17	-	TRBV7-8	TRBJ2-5	TGTGCCAGCAGCCTTCGACTGACTTACACTTCCCAAGAGACCCAGTACTTC	CASSLRLTYTSQETQYF
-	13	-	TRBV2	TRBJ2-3	TGTGCCGGCGATCGTAGACAGGCAGATACGCAGTATTTT	CAGDRRQADTQYF
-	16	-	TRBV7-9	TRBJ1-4	TGTTCCAGCAGCTTAACCGCCCGGGTCTATAATGAAAAACTGTTTTTT	CSSSLTARVYNEKLFF
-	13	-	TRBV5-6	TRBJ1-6	TGTGCCAGCAGCTTGGACGGTGGTGGACCCCTCCACTTT	CASSLDGGGPLHF
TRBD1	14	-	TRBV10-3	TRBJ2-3	TGTGCCATCAGGGAAGACAGGGTAACAGATACGCAGTATTTT	CAIREDRVTDTQYF
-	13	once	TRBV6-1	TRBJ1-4	TGTGCCAGCGTACTACGGTCTAATGAAAAACTGTTTTTT	CASVLRSNEKLFF
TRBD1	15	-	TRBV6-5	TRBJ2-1	TGTGCCAGCAGACCCCAGGGGGACTCCTACAATGAGCAGTTCTTC	CASRPQGDSYNEQFF
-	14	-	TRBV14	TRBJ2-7	TGTGCCAGCAGCCAAGGGGGGGTTTGGTACGAGCAGTACTTC	CASSQGGVWYEQYF
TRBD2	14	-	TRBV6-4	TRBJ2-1	TGTGCCAGCAGCAACGGGGGGGAAAACAATGAGCAGTTCTTC	CASSNGGENNEQFF
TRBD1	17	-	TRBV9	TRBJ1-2	TGTGCCAGCAGCGTAGTAGGTAACGGGACAGGGAGGTCTGGCTACACCTTC	CASSVVGNGTGRSGYTF
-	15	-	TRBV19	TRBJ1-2	TGTGCCAGTATCAACCCTCGGACAGCTAACTATGGCTACACCTTC	CASINPRTANYGYTF
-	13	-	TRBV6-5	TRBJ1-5	TGTGCCAGCAGTTACGCGTCGGGAGTGCCCCAGCATTTT	CASSYASGVPQHF
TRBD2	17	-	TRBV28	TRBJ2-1	TGTGCCAGCAGTTACAGCCCGGGACTAGCGGAGTTTAATGAGCAGTTCTTC	CASSYSPGLAEFNEQFF
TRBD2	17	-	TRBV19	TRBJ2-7	TGTGCCAGTAGCATATTTGCGACCGGGACTAGTGTGTACGAGCAGTACTTC	CASSIFATGTSVYEQYF
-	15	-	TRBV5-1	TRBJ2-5	TGCGCCAGCAGCTTGGCTTTCCAGGCCTTAGAGACCCAGTACTTC	CASSLAFQALETQYF
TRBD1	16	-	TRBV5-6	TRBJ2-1	TGTGCCAGCAGCTTGGCCGGGACAGGGGTGGGGAATGAGCAGTTCTTC	CASSLAGTGVGNEQFF
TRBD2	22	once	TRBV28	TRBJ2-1	TGTGCCAGCAGTTTTGTAGGGACTAGGTGGGCGGGGGGCCGTAGGTTTTGGAATGAGCAGTTCTTC	CASSFVGTRWAGGRRFWNEQFF
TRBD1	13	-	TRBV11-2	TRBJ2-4	TGTGCCAGCAGCACCGGACAGGCGGGCATTCAGTACTTC	CASSTGQAGIQYF
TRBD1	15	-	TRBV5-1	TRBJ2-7	TGCGCCAGCAGCACTACGGACAGGTCACCCTACGAGCAGTACTTC	CASSTTDRSPYEQYF
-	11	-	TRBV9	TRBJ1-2	TGTGCCAGCAGCGTAGTTCGGGGCTACACCTTC	CASSVVRGYTF
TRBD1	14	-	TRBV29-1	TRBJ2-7	TGCAGCGTTGGGGGGACAGGGAGGTCATCCGAGCAGTACTTC	CSVGGTGRSSEQYF
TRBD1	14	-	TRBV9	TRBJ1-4	TGTGCCAGCAGCCTGGGACAGGGTTTAGAAAAACTGTTTTTT	CASSLGQGLEKLFF
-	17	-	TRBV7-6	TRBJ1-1	TGTGCCAGCAGCTTAGCGGGCGGGCTCCCCAGTCACACTGAAGCTTTCTTT	CASSLAGGLPSHTEAFF
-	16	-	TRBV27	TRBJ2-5	TGTGCCAGCAGTTTAGTCGGGAGAAGTGGCCAAGAGACCCAGTACTTC	CASSLVGRSGQETQYF
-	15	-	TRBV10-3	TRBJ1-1	TGTGCCATCAGTGTTGATGGTAAGGCCGGGACTGAAGCTTTCTTT	CAISVDGKAGTEAFF